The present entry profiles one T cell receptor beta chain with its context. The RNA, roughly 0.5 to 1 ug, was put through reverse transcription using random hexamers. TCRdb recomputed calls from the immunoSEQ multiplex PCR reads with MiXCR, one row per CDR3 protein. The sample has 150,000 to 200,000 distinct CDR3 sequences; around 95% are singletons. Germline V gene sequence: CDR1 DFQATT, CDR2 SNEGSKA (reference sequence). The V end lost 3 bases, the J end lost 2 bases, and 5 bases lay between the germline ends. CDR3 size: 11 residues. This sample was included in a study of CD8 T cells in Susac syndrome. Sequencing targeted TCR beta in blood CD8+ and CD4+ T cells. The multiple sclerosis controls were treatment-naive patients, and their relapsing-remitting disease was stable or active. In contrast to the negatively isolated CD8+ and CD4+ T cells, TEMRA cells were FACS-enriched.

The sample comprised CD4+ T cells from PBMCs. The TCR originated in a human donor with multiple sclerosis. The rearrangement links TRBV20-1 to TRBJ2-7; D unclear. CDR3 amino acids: CSARTAYEQYF. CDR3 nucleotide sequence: TGCAGTGCTAGGACCGCCTACGAGCAGTACTTC.